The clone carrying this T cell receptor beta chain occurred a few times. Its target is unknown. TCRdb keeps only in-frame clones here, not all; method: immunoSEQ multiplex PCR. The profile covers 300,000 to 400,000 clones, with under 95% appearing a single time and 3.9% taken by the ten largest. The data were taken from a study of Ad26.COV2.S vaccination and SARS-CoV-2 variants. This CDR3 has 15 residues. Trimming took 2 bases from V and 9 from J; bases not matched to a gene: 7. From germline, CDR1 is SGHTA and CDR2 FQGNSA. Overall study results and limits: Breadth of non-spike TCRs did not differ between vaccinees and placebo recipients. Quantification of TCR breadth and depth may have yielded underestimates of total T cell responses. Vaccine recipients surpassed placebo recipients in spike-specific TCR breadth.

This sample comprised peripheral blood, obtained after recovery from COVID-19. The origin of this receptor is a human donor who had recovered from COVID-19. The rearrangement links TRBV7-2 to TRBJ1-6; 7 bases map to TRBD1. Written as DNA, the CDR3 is TGTGCCAGCAGCTTAAGGACAGGAATCTCTTCACCCCTCCACTTT. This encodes CASSLRTGISSPLHF.